The T cell receptor beta chain under discussion was sequenced for a study of blood T cell repertoires in COVID-19. The CDR3 consists of 18 residues. V lost 3 bases, J lost 5 bases, and 17 bases stayed unmatched. Germline V gene data show CDR1 as DFQATT and CDR2 as SNEGSKA (reference sequence). This clone was seen more than once but under ten times. The table came from immunoSEQ multiplex PCR; TCRdb's copy has only in-frame clones and leaves some out. This sample yields some 320,000 clones, of which 80% to 90% are seen a single time; 5.3% belongs to the top ten. This chain connects TRBV20-1 to TRBJ2-2; 8 positions match TRBD2. The source is a woman aged 25 to 45 who had recovered from COVID-19. Sequencing was done on a sample of PBMCs or T cells enriched from blood (not recorded which). CDR3: CSASATPGGGLGTGELFF. The CDR3 coding sequence is TGCAGTGCTAGTGCCACCCCCGGGGGGGGCCTGGGGACCGGGGAGCTGTTTTTT.